Listed below are T cell receptor beta chains from one sample, sequenced in a study of graft-versus-host responses after intestinal transplantation. This table comes from immunoSEQ multiplex PCR, and its TCRdb copy is limited to in-frame clones, with some not included. The sample gives more than 100,000 clones, 80% to 95% of which show up once; 0.09% to 0.15% is in the top ten. The antigens for these receptors are not known. This material consisted of unstimulated CD4+ T cells sorted from spleen or lymph node cells, taken before intestinal transplant. These TCRs come from a human donor who received an intestinal transplant. Each CDR3 is given with its conserved first and last residue. A D gene is named only where the DNA matches it firmly. Only part of the rows carry a size: once, few, many, or a class if the clone is expanded.

clone_size j_call v_call d_call cdr3_aa cdr3_nt
NA TRBJ2-7 TRBV2 NA CASVGPGVNSYEQYF TGTGCCAGCGTGGGGCCAGGCGTTAACTCCTACGAGCAGTACTTC
NA TRBJ1-2 TRBV7-9 NA CASSPDSTSGYTF TGTGCCAGCAGCCCGGACTCAACTTCAGGCTACACCTTC
NA TRBJ2-2 TRBV6-5 NA CASSYGIGELFF TGTGCCAGCAGTTATGGTATCGGGGAGCTGTTTTTT
NA TRBJ2-7 TRBV2 NA CASREGLSSYEQYF TGTGCCAGCAGGGAGGGGCTCTCTTCCTACGAGCAGTACTTC
once TRBJ1-1 TRBV5-6 NA CASSEAENTEAFF TGTGCCAGCAGCGAGGCGGAGAACACTGAAGCTTTCTTT
once TRBJ2-3 TRBV6-6 NA CASTFGTLFDTQYF TGTGCCAGCACCTTCGGGACACTCTTCGATACGCAGTATTTT
NA TRBJ2-1 TRBV5-4 TRBD1 CASSPGQGKVNEQFF TGTGCCAGCAGCCCGGGACAGGGTAAGGTGAATGAGCAGTTCTTC
NA TRBJ1-1 TRBV6-5 TRBD1 CASSSPATGANTEAFF TGTGCCAGCAGTTCCCCAGCTACAGGGGCGAACACTGAAGCTTTCTTT
NA TRBJ1-5 TRBV7-9 NA CASSLGEGPQHF TGTGCCAGCAGCTTAGGGGAAGGGCCCCAGCATTTT
NA TRBJ1-4 TRBV27 NA CASSPQVTNEKLFF TGTGCCAGCAGTCCACAGGTGACTAATGAAAAACTGTTTTTT
NA TRBJ2-2 TRBV30 NA CAWIGNTGELFF TGTGCCTGGATCGGGAACACCGGGGAGCTGTTTTTT
NA TRBJ2-6 TRBV5-6 NA CASSSVPSGANVLTF TGTGCCAGCAGCTCTGTACCCTCTGGGGCCAACGTCCTGACTTTC
once TRBJ2-7 TRBV30 NA CAWSSGMGNEQYF TGTGCCTGGAGCTCAGGGATGGGTAACGAGCAGTACTTC
NA TRBJ2-1 TRBV20-1 NA CSASINEQFF TGCAGTGCTAGTATTAATGAGCAGTTCTTC
NA TRBJ1-1 TRBV7-9 TRBD1 CATSGQGNMNTEAFF TGTGCCACCAGCGGACAGGGGAACATGAACACTGAAGCTTTCTTT
NA TRBJ1-1 TRBV2 NA CASSGGSTEAFF TGTGCCAGCAGTGGGGGCTCAACTGAAGCTTTCTTT
NA TRBJ2-5 TRBV4-1 NA CASRPSLPGDLYQETQYF TGCGCCAGCAGACCTAGCCTACCAGGGGATCTGTACCAAGAGACCCAGTACTTC
NA TRBJ1-2 TRBV28 NA CASSFGQTNYGYTF TGTGCCAGCAGTTTCGGGCAGACTAACTATGGCTACACCTTC
NA TRBJ2-7 TRBV28 TRBD1 CASSSGGQGSYEQYF TGTGCCAGCAGTTCTGGGGGACAGGGGTCCTACGAGCAGTACTTC
NA TRBJ2-4 TRBV11-1 NA CASSLVPDPGDIQYF TGTGCCAGCAGCTTAGTACCTGATCCGGGGGACATTCAGTACTTC
NA TRBJ2-7 TRBV10-3 TRBD1 CAISYGQGLYEQYF TGTGCCATCAGCTATGGACAGGGTCTCTACGAGCAGTACTTC
NA TRBJ1-5 TRBV28 NA CASSLYSNQPQHF TGTGCCAGCAGTTTATACAGCAATCAGCCCCAGCATTTT
NA TRBJ1-2 TRBV11-2 NA CASRTGGRSLNYGYTF TGTGCCAGCAGAACCGGGGGCAGGTCTCTTAACTATGGCTACACCTTC
NA TRBJ2-1 TRBV5-1 TRBD2 CASSLGTSLSYNEQFF TGCGCCAGCAGCTTGGGGACTAGCCTCTCCTACAATGAGCAGTTCTTC
NA TRBJ1-1 TRBV7-6 NA CASSLARGLNTEAFF TGTGCCAGCAGCTTAGCGCGCGGGTTGAACACTGAAGCTTTCTTT
NA TRBJ1-1 TRBV29-1 NA CSANGRGGPNTEAFF TGCAGCGCGAATGGGAGGGGGGGGCCCAACACTGAAGCTTTCTTT
once TRBJ2-7 TRBV7-9 NA CASSPQTGVSYEQYF TGTGCCAGCAGCCCCCAGACAGGAGTCTCCTACGAGCAGTACTTC
NA TRBJ2-7 TRBV18 NA CASSPPSGVLEQYF TGTGCCAGCTCACCCCCCTCAGGAGTTCTCGAGCAGTACTTC
NA TRBJ2-3 TRBV4-1 NA CASSQDGGEVTDTQYF TGCGCCAGCAGCCAAGACGGAGGGGAAGTGACAGATACGCAGTATTTT
NA TRBJ1-1 TRBV5-4 TRBD1 CASSSQGAGNTEAFF TGTGCCAGCAGTTCCCAGGGGGCAGGGAACACTGAAGCTTTCTTT
NA TRBJ2-7 TRBV6-5 TRBD1 CASRRRDRVNEQYF TGTGCCAGCAGGCGCCGGGACAGGGTAAACGAGCAGTACTTC
NA TRBJ2-1 TRBV4-1 TRBD2 CASSQPTSANNEQFF TGCGCCAGCAGCCAACCAACTAGCGCCAACAATGAGCAGTTCTTC
NA TRBJ2-7 TRBV7-3 NA CASSLGFDYEQYF TGTGCCAGCAGCTTAGGGTTTGACTACGAGCAGTACTTC
NA TRBJ2-7 TRBV21-1 NA CASKRAGTSGSMGSYEQYF TGTGCCAGCAAACGAGCCGGGACTAGCGGGAGTATGGGTTCGTACGAGCAGTACTTC
NA TRBJ1-1 TRBV6-5 TRBD1 CASSYLDRDTEAFF TGTGCCAGCAGCTACCTGGACAGGGACACTGAAGCTTTCTTT
NA TRBJ2-7 TRBV30 TRBD2 CAWSLAGGRSYEQYF TGTGCCTGGAGTCTGGCGGGAGGGCGGTCCTACGAGCAGTACTTC
NA TRBJ1-1 TRBV7-9 NA CASSLENWTEAFF TGTGCCAGCAGCTTGGAGAATTGGACTGAAGCTTTCTTT
NA TRBJ2-2 TRBV5-4 TRBD2 CASSSASGSIPGELFF TGTGCCAGCAGCTCCGCTAGCGGGAGCATTCCCGGGGAGCTGTTTTTT
NA TRBJ2-7 TRBV20-1 NA CSARSTSEQYF TGCAGTGCTAGAAGTACGAGCGAGCAGTACTTC
once TRBJ2-7 TRBV5-1 TRBD2 CASSLAGGTIYEQYF TGCGCCAGCAGCTTGGCGGGGGGTACCATCTACGAGCAGTACTTC
NA TRBJ2-7 TRBV5-1 TRBD2 CASSLAGVYEQYF TGCGCCAGCAGCTTAGCGGGAGTGTACGAGCAGTACTTC
NA TRBJ1-2 TRBV2 NA CASSSNRVGHGYTF TGTGCCAGCAGTTCCAACAGGGTCGGACATGGCTACACCTTC
NA TRBJ2-7 TRBV6-1 NA CASSMGPLEQYF TGTGCCAGCAGCATGGGCCCGCTAGAGCAGTACTTC
NA TRBJ1-4 TRBV28 TRBD1 CASSSPDRVREKLFF TGTGCCAGCAGTTCCCCGGACAGGGTGAGGGAAAAACTGTTTTTT
NA TRBJ1-1 TRBV11-2 NA CASSFRGRFTTEAFF TGTGCCAGCAGCTTTCGGGGGCGGTTTACCACTGAAGCTTTCTTT
few TRBJ2-1 TRBV5-1 TRBD2 CASSPLAGGPNEQFF TGCGCCAGCAGTCCACTAGCGGGAGGGCCCAATGAGCAGTTCTTC
NA TRBJ1-5 TRBV18 NA CASSPAGQTNQPQHF TGTGCCAGCTCACCGGCCGGACAGACCAATCAGCCCCAGCATTTT
NA TRBJ2-2 TRBV2 NA CASSAGELFF TGTGCCAGCAGTGCCGGGGAGCTGTTTTTT
NA TRBJ2-5 TRBV14 TRBD2 CASSQGLTSGSARETQYF TGTGCCAGCAGCCAAGGGTTGACTAGCGGGAGTGCACGGGAGACCCAGTACTTC
NA TRBJ1-6 TRBV5-1 TRBD1 CASRTQGEGSPLHF TGCGCCAGCAGAACCCAGGGGGAGGGTTCACCCCTCCACTTT
NA TRBJ1-5 TRBV11-3 NA CASSLEVRGHQPQHF TGTGCCAGCAGCTTAGAGGTCCGGGGCCATCAGCCCCAGCATTTT
NA TRBJ2-1 TRBV30 TRBD2 CAWTMYPRGSSYNEQFF TGTGCCTGGACCATGTACCCACGCGGGAGCTCCTACAATGAGCAGTTCTTC
few TRBJ1-5 TRBV4-1 TRBD1 CASSQEVPRHRQGGNQPQHF TGCGCCAGCAGCCAAGAAGTTCCCCGACACCGACAGGGTGGGAATCAGCCCCAGCATTTT